The rows below give T cell receptor beta chains drawn from one sample of a study of cytomegalovirus exposure and HLA in healthy donors. Profiling relied on immunoSEQ multiplex PCR, and the TCRdb table lists in-frame clones only, not all of them. The data contain 170,000 or so clones, over 75% of them singletons. Sequenced material: PBMCs. The receptors were sampled from a young woman in good health and CMV-seronegative. Each CDR3 is given with its conserved first and last residue. Fields, in order: CDR3 DNA, CDR3 protein, J gene, D gene, V gene, CDR3 length, clone size. D genes are given only for firm matches. For some rows the clone size is stated as once, few or many, or as a class when expanded; others skip it.

CDR3 DNA: TGCAGTGCTACAAGGACATCGGGCTACACCTTC
CDR3 protein: CSATRTSGYTF
J gene: TRBJ1-2
D gene: -
V gene: TRBV20-1
CDR3 length: 11
clone size: -

CDR3 DNA: TGTGCCAGCAGCCAGGGTATATGGGAGACCCAGTACTTC
CDR3 protein: CASSQGIWETQYF
J gene: TRBJ2-5
D gene: -
V gene: TRBV27
CDR3 length: 13
clone size: -

CDR3 DNA: TGCGCCAGCAGCTTGGGTCGGAGGGGTGGCGGGGCCAACGTCCTGACTTTC
CDR3 protein: CASSLGRRGGGANVLTF
J gene: TRBJ2-6
D gene: -
V gene: TRBV5-1
CDR3 length: 17
clone size: -

CDR3 DNA: TGTGCCAGCAGCGTAGGGCGGGTGTTAGCCGAAAAACTGTTTTTT
CDR3 protein: CASSVGRVLAEKLFF
J gene: TRBJ1-4
D gene: -
V gene: TRBV9
CDR3 length: 15
clone size: -

CDR3 DNA: TGTGCCAGCAGTTTATATCAGGGGCCTAACTATGGCTACACCTTC
CDR3 protein: CASSLYQGPNYGYTF
J gene: TRBJ1-2
D gene: -
V gene: TRBV27
CDR3 length: 15
clone size: -

CDR3 DNA: TGCGCCAGCAGTCCCTTTGTGACAGGGGGGACCGGGGAGCTGTTTTTT
CDR3 protein: CASSPFVTGGTGELFF
J gene: TRBJ2-2
D gene: TRBD1
V gene: TRBV5-1
CDR3 length: 16
clone size: few

CDR3 DNA: TGTGCCAGCCGGGAGGGTAGCAATCAGCCCCAGCATTTT
CDR3 protein: CASREGSNQPQHF
J gene: TRBJ1-5
D gene: -
V gene: TRBV28
CDR3 length: 13
clone size: -

CDR3 DNA: TGTGCCAGCAGCCGCATCGGACAGGTCTACGAGCAGTACTTC
CDR3 protein: CASSRIGQVYEQYF
J gene: TRBJ2-7
D gene: TRBD1
V gene: TRBV7-8
CDR3 length: 14
clone size: few

CDR3 DNA: TGTGCCAGCAGTCCAGTCTTTCAAAACACTGAAGCTTTCTTT
CDR3 protein: CASSPVFQNTEAFF
J gene: TRBJ1-1
D gene: -
V gene: TRBV6-5
CDR3 length: 14
clone size: -

CDR3 DNA: TGTGCCAGCAGTTATGGTTGGACAGTGGGGGATACGCAGTATTTT
CDR3 protein: CASSYGWTVGDTQYF
J gene: TRBJ2-3
D gene: -
V gene: TRBV6-6
CDR3 length: 15
clone size: -

CDR3 DNA: TGCAGCGTCTCGGGGACAGGGGGCGAGCAGTACTTC
CDR3 protein: CSVSGTGGEQYF
J gene: TRBJ2-7
D gene: TRBD1
V gene: TRBV29-1
CDR3 length: 12
clone size: -

CDR3 DNA: TGTGCCAGCAGCGACCGGGACAGGAACACTGAAGCTTTCTTT
CDR3 protein: CASSDRDRNTEAFF
J gene: TRBJ1-1
D gene: TRBD1
V gene: TRBV9
CDR3 length: 14
clone size: -

CDR3 DNA: TGTGCCAGCGGATCTCGACAACAAGGGGATCAGCCCCAGCATTTT
CDR3 protein: CASGSRQQGDQPQHF
J gene: TRBJ1-5
D gene: -
V gene: TRBV28
CDR3 length: 15
clone size: -

CDR3 DNA: TGCGCCAGCAGCTTCGATAGCGGGGGGGAGACAGATACGCAGTATTTT
CDR3 protein: CASSFDSGGETDTQYF
J gene: TRBJ2-3
D gene: TRBD2
V gene: TRBV5-1
CDR3 length: 16
clone size: few

CDR3 DNA: TGTGCCAGCAGCTTAGTAGCAGGGGGCTTCCACGAGCAGTACTTC
CDR3 protein: CASSLVAGGFHEQYF
J gene: TRBJ2-7
D gene: TRBD1
V gene: TRBV7-2
CDR3 length: 15
clone size: few

CDR3 DNA: TGTGCCAGCACACTCGAGACTAGAATCAATGAGCAGTTCTTC
CDR3 protein: CASTLETRINEQFF
J gene: TRBJ2-1
D gene: -
V gene: TRBV6-1
CDR3 length: 14
clone size: -

CDR3 DNA: TGTGCCAGCAGCGGACAGTACCAAGAGACCCAGTACTTC
CDR3 protein: CASSGQYQETQYF
J gene: TRBJ2-5
D gene: -
V gene: TRBV9
CDR3 length: 13
clone size: -

CDR3 DNA: TGCGCCAGCAGTGAGGGGGGGGGAAACATTCAGTACTTC
CDR3 protein: CASSEGGGNIQYF
J gene: TRBJ2-4
D gene: TRBD2
V gene: TRBV10-1
CDR3 length: 13
clone size: -

CDR3 DNA: TGTGCCAGCAGCTTAAGGCAGGGGGACACCGGGGAGCTGTTTTTT
CDR3 protein: CASSLRQGDTGELFF
J gene: TRBJ2-2
D gene: TRBD1
V gene: TRBV11-3
CDR3 length: 15
clone size: -

CDR3 DNA: TGTGCCAGCAGCTTAGGGTTGCCGCCTGCGGGTGCTTTCTACGAGCAGTACTTC
CDR3 protein: CASSLGLPPAGAFYEQYF
J gene: TRBJ2-7
D gene: -
V gene: TRBV7-2
CDR3 length: 18
clone size: -

CDR3 DNA: TGTGCCAGTGGGCAGGGTCGTTACGAGCAGTACTTC
CDR3 protein: CASGQGRYEQYF
J gene: TRBJ2-7
D gene: -
V gene: TRBV19
CDR3 length: 12
clone size: -

CDR3 DNA: TGTGCCAGCAGGGAGAGTAGCGGGGGGTACGAGCAGTACTTC
CDR3 protein: CASRESSGGYEQYF
J gene: TRBJ2-7
D gene: TRBD2
V gene: TRBV6-5
CDR3 length: 14
clone size: -

CDR3 DNA: TGCGCCAGCAGCCGAGTTGTCTCAGACAAAACAAACAATGAGCAGTTCTTC
CDR3 protein: CASSRVVSDKTNNEQFF
J gene: TRBJ2-1
D gene: -
V gene: TRBV5-1
CDR3 length: 17
clone size: -